This TCR beta chain originates from a study of regulatory T cells in long-lasting Graves disease. Researchers made TCR beta libraries by using iRepertoire HTBI primers and running Arm-PCR on CDR3 regions. TCRdb ran MiXCR on the multiplex PCR reads and lists one entry per CDR3 protein. The profile covers about 420,000 distinct CDR3 sequences, with about 17% appearing a single time and about 23% taken by the ten largest. This sample's time point: newly diagnosed GD, antithyroid drugs for less than 3 months. From RNA extracted from PBMCs, the TCR library was made. Between the trimmed V and J ends, which lost 2 bases and 3 bases, there was a span of 10 bases. The CDR3 covers 15 residues. Germline CDR1 LNHDA, CDR2 SQIVND (reference sequence). These data were likewise used in another study, on T cells in Graves' hyperthyroidism and ophthalmopathy.

The source material was peripheral blood mononuclear cells (PBMCs), sampled at new diagnosis, from a patient treated with antithyroid drugs. The V gene is TRBV19, the J gene TRBJ2-2; D ambiguous. This sequence originates from a woman between 18 and 29 years old with Graves disease. CDR3 in DNA: TGTGCCAGTAGTATAATAGGCCAGTACACCGGGGAGCTGTTTTTT. It yields the protein CASSIIGQYTGELFF.